This T cell receptor (beta chain) originates from a study of shared clonotypes between healthy human individuals. Study findings and constraints: Relative to memory subsets, naive subsets generally showed larger estimated richness.

Trimming pared 1 base from V and 8 bases from J, leaving 15 bases between. The CDR3 runs to 15 residues. CDR1 MGHRA and CDR2 YSYEKL come from the germline V gene. The investigators split CD4+ cells into a CD45RA+ naive subset and a CD45RA-negative memory subset. The sample holds a few counts of this clone. Its antigen is still unknown. Clones were sequenced by immunoSEQ multiplex PCR, and TCRdb holds only the in-frame ones, with some missing. The sample yields about 980,000 clones, approximately 80% seen once. This clonotype was sampled from a young man in good health. V usage is TRBV4-1 and J usage is TRBJ2-1; no reliable D call. Sequencing was done on a sample of memory CD4+ T cells sorted from blood. Subset described: CD45RA-negative fraction. The CDR3 spells CASSQGSLLRDEQFF. The CDR3 DNA follows: TGCGCCAGCAGCCAAGGCAGTCTCCTCCGCGATGAGCAGTTCTTC.